This T cell receptor (beta chain) originates from a study of CD4+ T cells in melanoma. The CDR3 is made up of 15 amino acids. J gave up 7 bases and V 3 bases, and 7 bases lay outside the gene matches. The germline gives CDR1 SGHDN, CDR2 FVKESK. A note on this clone: The antigen remains unidentified.

Clones were sequenced by immunoSEQ multiplex PCR, and TCRdb holds only the in-frame ones, with some missing. The sample yields 110,000 to 150,000 clones, around nine tenths seen once. Study-wide results and caveats: CD8+ T cell, macrophage and B cell function reportedly correlated with neoantigen-specific CD4+ T cells. Diverse differentiation states were reported for melanoma neoantigen-specific CD4+ T cells.

The chain is built from TRBV14 and TRBJ1-1; 11 nucleotides line up with TRBD1. This sequence originates from a human donor with melanoma. The CDR3 region is CASSQLGTGGREAFF. The CDR3 nucleotides are TGTGCCAGCAGCCAGCTCGGGACAGGGGGTCGTGAAGCTTTCTTT. Full variable domain (missing parts from reference TRBV14 and TRBJ1-1): EAGVTQFPSHSVIEKGQTVTLRCDPISGHDNLYWYRRVMGKEIKFLLHFVKESKQDESGMPNNRFLAERTGGTYSTLKVQPAELEDSGVYFCASSQLGTGGREAFFGQGTRLTVV.